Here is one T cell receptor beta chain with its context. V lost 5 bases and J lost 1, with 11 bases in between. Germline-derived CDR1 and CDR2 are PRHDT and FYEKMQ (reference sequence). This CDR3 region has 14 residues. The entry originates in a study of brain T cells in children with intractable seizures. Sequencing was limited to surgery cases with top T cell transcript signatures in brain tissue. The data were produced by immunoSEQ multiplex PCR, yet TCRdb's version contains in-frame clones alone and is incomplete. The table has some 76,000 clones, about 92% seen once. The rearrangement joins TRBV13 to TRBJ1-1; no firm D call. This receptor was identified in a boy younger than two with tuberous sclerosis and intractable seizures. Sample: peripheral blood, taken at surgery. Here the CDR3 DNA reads TGTGCCAGCAGCCGCCCCGACAAGAACACTGAAGCTTTCTTT. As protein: CASSRPDKNTEAFF.